Here is one T cell receptor beta chain with its context. This clonotype was seen many times. Its antigen is currently not known. Within one base of it there is no much larger clone, and no base qualities were kept. These data originate in a study of spatial heterogeneity in lung cancer (dated by TCRdb to about 2019). Notes on the research overall: More beta-chain than alpha-chain transcripts were consistently detected, likely reflecting higher beta-chain transcript abundance. In the raw uncorrected reads, each unique combination of TCR and UMI appeared more than ten times on average. The study quantitatively compared TCR alpha and beta repertoires across multiple tumor regions, matched nontumor lung and blood in non-small cell lung cancer. TCR repertoire features were related to nonsynonymous mutation counts determined by whole-exome sequencing of tumor tissue. Both alpha and beta chains were TCR-sequenced in samples taken at surgery, namely 220 tumor regions, 62 to 70 matched nontumor lung samples and 50 to 60 PBMC samples. The full study reports these points: Ubiquitous expanded tumor TCRs were detected in blood more often at tumor resection than at routine follow-up. Confirming at a functional level the hypothesis that regional TCRs recognize regional mutations was considered to require additional single-cell paired TCR alpha and beta sequencing.

The germline V gene gives CDR1 as SQVTM and CDR2 as ANQGSEA. Spanning cysteine to phenylalanine, the CDR3 consists of 14 amino acids. Of the read, only the CDR3 DNA is kept; its 42 bases are in frame from base 1. The junction shows trimming of 2 bases on V and 2 bases on J, and the gene matches do not reach 2 bases of it. In the paper's terms, the time point label means: sample taken at primary tumor resection. Samples were obtained from 72 patients with early-stage, untreated non-small cell lung cancer from the lung TRACERx cohort. Without any cell sorting, TCR sequencing was performed on whole RNA extracted either from tumor and nontumor lung tissue or from cryopreserved PBMC samples. Patients were selected for TCR sequencing only if sufficient RNA was available from at least two tumor regions. Libraries were made using 5' RACE. Sequencing used a NextSeq 500. To allow correction of PCR and sequencing errors, the TCR library protocol tagged every TCR cDNA molecule with a unique molecular identifier. Regarding the original processing steps: Decombinator tools were used for TCR identification, UMI-based error correction and CDR3 extraction. TCRs above a frequency of 2 per 1,000, corresponding to the top 1% of the tumor frequency distribution, were defined as expanded. Renyi diversity was calculated using the R vegan package after each repertoire was subsampled 100 times to 5,000 TCRs. To build CDR3 similarity networks, amino acid triplet string-kernel similarity was used, and CDR3s were connected when their pairwise similarity was above 0.82. Using fastp at Q25 and MiXCR, TCRdb reprocessed the public reads and kept productive beta chains. Each entry merges the rows of one CDR3 protein and shows their most common DNA and genes. The V and J calls shown here were made by TCRdb, not taken from the authors' results. The sample records about 48,000 distinct CDR3 sequences, less than 5.5% of which are singletons. The ten largest make up around 10% of the sample.

The V gene is TRBV29-1 and the J gene is TRBJ2-1; 8 bases in the middle match TRBD2. The material sequenced was PBMCs, taken at surgery. The TCR comes from a male donor with early-stage non-small cell lung cancer. CDR3 sequence: CSVEPTSAYNEQFF. The DNA is TGCAGCGTTGAACCGACTAGCGCCTACAATGAGCAGTTCTTC.